This TCR beta chain was documented in a study of T cell responses to AZD1222 COVID-19 vaccine. Findings and limits, study-wide: All repertoire sampling was performed exclusively after the peak T cell response.

A note on this clone: The antigen is undetermined.

Measured with immunoSEQ multiplex PCR; TCRdb has only the in-frame clones, and not every one. The data hold about 94,000 clones, with around 91% observed a single time. The germline CDR1 and CDR2 sequences are KGHSH and LQKENI. The V gene lost 2 bases and the J gene lost 3 bases, with 7 bases spanning the gap. CDR3 length: 13 amino acids. The sequence derives from an adult in good health. This chain uses TRBV18 with TRBJ1-1; D ambiguous. The input for sequencing was peripheral blood, taken on day 0 of AZD1222 vaccination. CDR3 sequence (DNA): TGTGCCAGCTCACCAGGGGAGGACACTGAAGCTTTCTTT. Amino acid sequence: CASSPGEDTEAFF.